This T cell receptor (beta chain) is from a study of blood T cell repertoires in COVID-19. About the research overall: Sites in the United States, Italy and Spain provided acute and convalescent COVID-19 samples.

TCRdb keeps only in-frame clones here, not all; method: immunoSEQ multiplex PCR. Found here are about 260,000 clones, about 89% of them singletons; the top ten hold around a tenth. V was shortened by 2 bases and J by 1 base, with 10 bases between the two germline ends. This CDR3 spans 15 amino acids. Germline V gene sequence: CDR1 SGHVS, CDR2 FNYEAQ. The TCR originated in a middle-aged man who had recovered from COVID-19. The gene calls are TRBV7-6 and TRBJ2-3, with D perhaps matching TRBD1 (5 bases). Sequencing was done on a sample of peripheral blood. For the CDR3, the DNA is TGTGCCAGCAGCTTAAGGCAGGGCGGCACAGATACGCAGTATTTT. It yields the protein CASSLRQGGTDTQYF.